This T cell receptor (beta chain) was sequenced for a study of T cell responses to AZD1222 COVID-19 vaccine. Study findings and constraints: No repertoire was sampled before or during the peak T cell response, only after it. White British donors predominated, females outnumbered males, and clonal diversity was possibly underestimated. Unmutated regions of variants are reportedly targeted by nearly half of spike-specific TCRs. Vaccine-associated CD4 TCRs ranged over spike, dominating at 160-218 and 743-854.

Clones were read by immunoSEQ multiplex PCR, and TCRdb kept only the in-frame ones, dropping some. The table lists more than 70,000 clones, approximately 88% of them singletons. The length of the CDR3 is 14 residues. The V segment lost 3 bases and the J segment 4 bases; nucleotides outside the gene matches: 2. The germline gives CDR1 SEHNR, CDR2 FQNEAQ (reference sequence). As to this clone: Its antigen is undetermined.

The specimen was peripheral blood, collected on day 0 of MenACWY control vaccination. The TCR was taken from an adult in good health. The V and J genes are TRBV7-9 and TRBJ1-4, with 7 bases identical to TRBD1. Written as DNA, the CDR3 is TGTGCCAGCAGCTTTCGACAGGGTAATGAAAAACTGTTTTTT. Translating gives CASSFRQGNEKLFF.